Shown below are 18 T cell receptor beta chains from a single sample sequenced in a study of technical replicates of blood from several donors. The table came from immunoSEQ multiplex PCR; TCRdb's copy has only in-frame clones and leaves some out. The sample gives about 71,000 clones, just under 95% of which show up once; approximately 0.4% is in the top ten. Specimen: T cells isolated from PBMCs. The receptors stem from a human donor in good health.

This rearrangement joins TRBV9 to TRBJ1-5; 7 bases agree with TRBD1. J was trimmed by 4 bases and V by 2 bases; bases with no gene match: 3. Germline-derived CDR1 and CDR2 are SGDLS and YYNGEE. CDR3 length: 14 amino acids. CDR3: CASSVGQLNQPQHF. CDR3 DNA sequence: TGTGCCAGCAGCGTGGGACAGCTTAATCAGCCCCAGCATTTT.

The chain carries TRBV7-2 and TRBJ1-1, with D hard to call. V lost 0 bases, J lost 8 bases, and 10 bases lay in between. The V gene's germline CDR1 is SGHTA and CDR2 FQGNSA. The CDR3 runs to 13 residues. As DNA, the CDR3 is TGTGCCAGCAGCTTAGCGCCTCGGGTAGAAGCTTTCTTT. Amino acid sequence: CASSLAPRVEAFF. Supplemented by reference TRBV7-2 and TRBJ1-1, the full variable domain reads GAGVSQSPSNKVTEKGKDVELRCDPISGHTALYWYRQSLGQGLEFLIYFQGNSAPDKSGLPSDRFSAERTGGSVSTLTIQRTQQEDSAVYLCASSLAPRVEAFFGQGTRLTVV.

A single count supports this clone. V is TRBV13 and J is TRBJ2-7; 9 positions agree with TRBD2. The CDR3 has 14 residues. The V segment lost 1 base and the J segment 6 bases; nucleotides outside the gene matches: 4. Germline loops: CDR1 PRHDT, CDR2 FYEKMQ (reference sequence). The DNA of the CDR3 is TGTGCCAGCAGCTTAGAGGGACTAGCAAGCGAGCAGTACTTC. Translation: CASSLEGLASEQYF.

The DNA of the CDR3 is TGCGCCAGCAGCTTGGATCCCCCGTTTTTGAACACTGAAGCTTTCTTT. It specifies CASSLDPPFLNTEAFF. The gene calls are TRBV5-1 and TRBJ1-1, with D unresolved. CDR3 length: 16 amino acids. Germline V lookup: CDR1 SGHRS, CDR2 YFSETQ. The V and J ends lost 0 bases and 0 bases respectively, with 12 bases between them.

This clone was seen only once. The chain uses TRBV7-9 and TRBJ2-3, with D maybe TRBD1 (5 bases). The CDR3 sequence is 10 residues long. CDR1 and CDR2 (germline): SEHNR, FQNEAQ (reference sequence). V was shortened by 7 bases and J by 6 bases, with 5 bases between the two germline ends. The CDR3 DNA sequence: TGTGCCAGCAAGGGGGATACGCAGTATTTT. This encodes CASKGDTQYF.

This sequence joins TRBV27 and TRBJ2-5; the match to TRBD2 covers 9 bases. V shed 5 bases and J 5 bases; nucleotides not matched to a gene: 12. This CDR3 is 16 amino acids long. The germline V gene has CDR1 MNHEY and CDR2 SMNVEV (reference sequence). Here the CDR3 reads CASSQREARSGETQYF. The CDR3 nucleotides read TGTGCCAGCAGTCAGCGGGAGGCTCGAAGTGGGGAGACCCAGTACTTC.

Turning to this clone: One end of the junction fails to match germline, which may point to a read error. This rearrangement joins TRBV29-1 to TRBJ1-3, with unresolved D. From germline, CDR1 is SQVTM and CDR2 ANQGSEA. The CDR3 has 8 residues. This chain's CDR3 is CSVDPVNF. DNA for the CDR3: TGCAGCGTTGATCCGGTGAATTTT.

The count of this clone is one. V gene TRBV2 combines with J gene TRBJ1-1; 9 nucleotides align to TRBD1. CDR3 size: 15 residues. J was trimmed by 1 base and V by 8 bases; bases with no gene match: 8. Looked up from germline, CDR1 is SNHLY and CDR2 is FYNNEI. DNA for the CDR3: TGTGCCAGCGGAGGACCGGGACAGGGGAACACTGAAGCTTTCTTT. The encoded protein is CASGGPGQGNTEAFF.

The V and J genes are TRBV2 and TRBJ2-7; tentative D call: TRBD1 (6 bases). Germline loops: CDR1 SNHLY, CDR2 FYNNEI. V shed 6 bases and J shed 4 bases, with 13 bases lying between them. CDR3 length: 13 residues. The CDR3 is CASRAGQPYEQYF. CDR3 DNA: TGTGCCAGCAGGGCTGGACAGCCATACGAGCAGTACTTC.

The sample holds a few counts of this clone. V and J are TRBV19 and TRBJ2-1, with 9 bases that match TRBD2. The CDR3 contains 14 residues. Germline values: CDR1 LNHDA, CDR2 SQIVND (reference sequence). The junction had 11 bases not matched to a gene; V was cut back by 8 bases and J by 9 bases. In nucleotides, the CDR3 is TGTGCCAGTGGCTTAGCGGGAGCTCTTGCTGAGCAGTTCTTC. Amino acids: CASGLAGALAEQFF.

V and J are TRBV7-9 and TRBJ1-5; no clear D gene. This CDR3 has 13 amino acids. The ends were cut back, 2 bases at V and 5 bases at J, with 7 bases in the middle. Germline V gives CDR1 SEHNR, CDR2 FQNEAQ (reference sequence). CDR3 nucleotides: TGTGCCAGCAGCTTACGGGGTGATCAGCCCCAGCATTTT. Its translation is CASSLRGDQPQHF.

The chain couples TRBV5-1 to TRBJ1-3, with D possibly matching TRBD1 (6 bases). The germline V and J ends were trimmed by 6 bases and 1 base, with 11 bases remaining between them. The CDR3 spans 14 residues. Germline V gene sequence: CDR1 SGHRS, CDR2 YFSETQ. CDR3 nucleotides: TGCGCCAGCACCGCACAGGGATCTGGAAACACCATATATTTT. Its protein product is CASTAQGSGNTIYF.

This clone was seen a few times. The gene calls are TRBV15 and TRBJ1-1; 7 bases line up with TRBD1. CDR1 is LNHNV, CDR2 YYDKDF, per germline (reference sequence). This CDR3 spans 14 amino acids. V dropped 7 bases and J dropped 0; count of bases not matched to a gene: 5. The CDR3 bases are TGTGCCACCACCGTGGACAGGCTGAACACTGAAGCTTTCTTT. This translates into CATTVDRLNTEAFF.

The chain's CDR3 is CASTLGDEQYF. The DNA for the CDR3 is TGTGCCAGCACCCTGGGAGACGAGCAGTACTTC. V gene TRBV2 combines with J gene TRBJ2-7; D is perhaps TRBD2 (5 bases). V was trimmed by 7 bases and J by 5 bases, leaving 9 bases between them. The CDR3 sequence is 11 residues long. CDR1 is SNHLY and CDR2 is FYNNEI in the germline V gene.

This rearrangement joins TRBV14 to TRBJ1-1; D possibly corresponds to TRBD1 (5 bases). The CDR3 runs 12 residues. CDR1 and CDR2 (germline): SGHDN, FVKESK. V lost 5 bases, J lost 5 bases, and 9 bases lay in between. The CDR3 DNA reads as TGTGCCAGCAGCTGGGGGGGGACTGAAGCTTTCTTT. This sequence encodes CASSWGGTEAFF.

The V gene is TRBV13, the J gene TRBJ1-2, with no clear D. Between the trimmed V and J ends, which lost 2 bases and 1 base, there was a span of 8 bases. CDR3 size: 14 residues. The germline V gene has CDR1 PRHDT and CDR2 FYEKMQ (reference sequence). The CDR3 DNA reads as TGTGCCAGCAGCTTACTGCAGGTTAACTATGGCTACACCTTC. It encodes CASSLLQVNYGYTF.

V is TRBV30 and J is TRBJ1-2; the D gene is possibly TRBD1 (6 bases). Germline-derived CDR1 and CDR2 are GTSNPN and SVGIG (reference sequence). The CDR3 consists of 14 residues. V lost 0 bases, J lost 8 bases, and 16 bases lay in between. CDR3 DNA: TGTGCCTGGAGTGTACTAGGGGGAGTTAGCGGCTACACCTTC. Protein sequence: CAWSVLGGVSGYTF.

Written as DNA, the CDR3 is TGTGCCAGCAGCCGTACACCTTCCTACGAGCAGTACTTC. It codes for CASSRTPSYEQYF. V is TRBV9 and J is TRBJ2-7; D remains unclear. Trimming cost V 4 bases and J 1 base, with 9 bases left between them. The germline V gene encodes CDR1 SGDLS and CDR2 YYNGEE. The CDR3 loop spans 13 amino acids.